Sequencing of this T cell receptor (beta chain) was carried out in a study of T cell clones after liver transplantation. At the level of the study: Post-transplant blood was tracked for graft-donor-reactive T cell clones identified in a pre-transplant mixed lymphocyte reaction. Study results and caveats: The donor-reactive repertoire was only partly measurable in a couple of subjects, lacking donor cells.

Only in-frame clones appear in the TCRdb table, and some are missing; sequencing was by immunoSEQ multiplex PCR. The sample holds 40,000 to 55,000 clones, 70% to 90% seen once. About this clone itself: Its specificity is unknown.

V was clipped by 5 bases and J by 6 bases; unmatched bases: 5. Germline V CDR1 and CDR2: SGHTA, FQGNSA. The CDR3 totals 14 residues. V usage is TRBV7-2 and J usage is TRBJ2-2, with 8 bases matching TRBD1. Sequences were derived from CD4+ T cells from blood, sampled 24 months after liver transplant. The receptor was derived from a human patient who received a liver transplant. Some T cells may possibly be graft donor cells. CDR3 in amino acids: CASSRQGYAGELFF. CDR3 DNA sequence: TGTGCCAGCAGCCGACAGGGGTACGCCGGGGAGCTGTTTTTT.